These T cell receptor beta chains were read from a single sample in a study of vaccination and CD4 T cells after COVID-19. TCRdb re-derived calls from the PCR reads in MiXCR, one entry per CDR3 protein. The repertoire consists of 11,000 to 15,000 distinct CDR3 sequences, with around 20% occurring once and the leading ten covering about 16%. What these receptors recognize is not known. The sequencing sample was made of cultured CD4+ T cells from blood. The receptors shown here come from a human donor with COVID-19. Both conserved end residues are part of each CDR3. Fields, in order: D gene, clone size, V gene, J gene, CDR3 protein, CDR3 DNA. A D gene is named only where the DNA matches it firmly. Size tells how often a clone was seen (once, few, many) or the class of an expanded clone, and some rows leave it out.

-	few	TRBV28	TRBJ1-5	CASSFDGGSNQPQHF	TGTGCCAGCAGTTTCGATGGGGGTAGCAATCAGCCCCAGCATTTT
-	-	TRBV25-1	TRBJ1-4	CASSDAGTAPRMDEKLFF	TGTGCCAGCAGTGACGCCGGGACCGCCCCGAGAATGGATGAAAAACTGTTTTTT
TRBD1	-	TRBV6-1	TRBJ1-2	CASSERRTGVLGLNYGYTF	TGTGCCAGCAGTGAACGACGGACAGGGGTGCTGGGCCTGAACTATGGCTACACCTTC
TRBD1	-	TRBV19	TRBJ2-5	CASSNTGGPVGPQYF	TGTGCCAGTAGTAACACAGGGGGCCCGGTGGGGCCCCAGTACTTC
TRBD1	few	TRBV20-1	TRBJ1-5	CSAIQPGTGTNQPQHF	TGCAGTGCCATTCAACCGGGGACAGGGACAAATCAGCCCCAGCATTTT
TRBD1	-	TRBV4-1	TRBJ2-3	CASSQDWGTGADTQYF	TGCGCCAGCAGCCAAGATTGGGGGACAGGGGCAGATACGCAGTATTTT
-	medium-sized	TRBV7-2	TRBJ1-6	CASSYPPASPLHF	TGTGCCAGCAGCTACCCTCCGGCCTCACCCCTCCACTTT
TRBD2	-	TRBV4-2	TRBJ2-6	CASSQDRGGGSVLNPVLTF	TGTGCCAGCAGCCAAGATCGCGGGGGGGGTTCCGTCCTGAACCCTGTCCTGACTTTC
TRBD2	few	TRBV4-3	TRBJ2-3	CASSQDPIGASARGVTDTQYF	TGCGCCAGCAGCCAAGATCCCATTGGAGCCTCTGCGCGGGGGGTCACAGATACGCAGTATTTT
-	few	TRBV24-1	TRBJ2-5	CATSASAKYQETQYF	TGTGCCACCAGTGCGTCAGCTAAGTACCAAGAGACCCAGTACTTC
-	-	TRBV4-1	TRBJ2-7	CASSQVTASYEQYF	TGCGCCAGCAGCCAAGTGACAGCCTCCTACGAGCAGTACTTC
-	-	TRBV2	TRBJ2-6	CASSVRAGDHSGANVLTF	TGTGCCAGCAGTGTTCGGGCAGGGGACCACTCTGGGGCCAACGTCCTGACTTTC
-	few	TRBV6-1	TRBJ1-1	CASSRNLNTEAFF	TGTGCCAGCAGTCGAAACTTGAACACTGAAGCTTTCTTT
TRBD1	-	TRBV19	TRBJ2-7	CASSGTGGYEQYF	TGTGCCAGTAGTGGGACAGGGGGGTACGAGCAGTACTTC